This T cell receptor beta chain was obtained from a study of cytomegalovirus exposure and HLA in healthy donors (dated by TCRdb to the late 2010s). Regarding the study in general: An earlier analysis of several hundred of the donors reported roughly 270 Gb of sequence data and some 120 million unique TCR beta sequences from about 179 million T cells. A separate validation cohort of roughly 110 different subjects was used in addition to the 666-subject first cohort. The genetic ancestry cluster associated with self-reported Caucasian donors included 81% of the roughly 390 genotyped donors. To predict cytomegalovirus infection status, the study brought together high-throughput TCR immunosequencing, statistical association of individual TCRs with disease status, and machine learning. Among about 370 genotyped donors of the cohort, an average of about 220,000 unique TCR beta nucleotide sequences was sequenced per donor, of which approximately 18% were non-productive. All discovery cohort repertoires had been generated using a single sequencing platform. Class I and class II HLA loci were covered by the typing at four-digit resolution. In the later analysis, no new phenotypic data were used to find candidate immune exposures; instead, reliance was placed on TCR beta sequences and their occurrence across donors. In a later genetic analysis, genome-wide SNP genotypes for 398 of the 666 donors were used, and that subset was treated as a discovery cohort. Donor age, sex, ethnicity and CMV serostatus were compiled alongside the repertoire data. About 280 gigabases of sequencing data and approximately 91 million unique TCR sequences made up an early release that covered roughly 670 HLA-typed donors. The number of donors typed differed by locus, with roughly 629-640 for A, B, C, DRB1 and DQB1, roughly 520 for DQA1, about 610 for DPA1, and approximately 470 for DPB1. The study profiled the T cell repertoires of 666 subjects by immunosequencing and related them to cytomegalovirus serostatus. To decide whether each TCR beta V gene segment behaved as functional or pseudogenic, an earlier analysis of approximately 600 of the donors relied on high-throughput TCR beta sequencing. The study aimed to test whether cataloging public T cell receptors could reveal signatures of past pathogen exposure. In a later analysis, previously published TCR beta repertoires from fewer than 750 donors were re-analyzed and high-resolution HLA genotyping was added so that TCR occurrence patterns could be studied. Roughly 5 DR-DQ haplotypes were handled as single units for association and clustering, since linkage in the cohort was strong.

Library preparation employed the immunoSEQ multiplex PCR assay. A mixture of 60 forward primers for TCR Vbeta segments and 13 reverse primers for TCR Jbeta segments was used in the multiplex PCR. A multiplex PCR assay on genomic DNA amplified the CDR3 region of rearranged TCR beta genes. On the Illumina HiSeq System, the amplified TCR beta libraries were sequenced as 87-base-pair reads. As for how the authors treated the data: In a later analysis, 80 million or so unique TCR beta chains were counted across the roughly 700 repertoires, and about 10 million of these chains were shared by at least two donors. A nearest-neighbor algorithm error-corrected the raw reads and collapsed the reads into unique sequences, merging closely related sequences to remove PCR and sequencing errors. V, D and J gene segments were assigned by aligning CDR3 sequences to IMGT reference sequences. For a sequence to be retained, at least a six-nucleotide match to both a V gene segment and a J gene segment was required. Rearrangements were called productive when the CDR3 lacked stop codons and stayed in frame with V and J; all others were non-productive. CDR3 was defined by IMGT convention, running from the second conserved V-encoded cysteine to the conserved J-encoded phenylalanine. Sequences without an unambiguous match to a single V gene segment were excluded from the earlier analysis of about 640 of the donors. In an earlier analysis of 450 to 700 of the donors, V segments were called functional above 56.7% productive rearrangements and were called segregating when the between-donor standard deviation exceeded 5%. A statistical classification framework was developed to diagnose cytomegalovirus status using the catalog of TCR beta chain sequences. In a later analysis, V and J genes were assigned by comparing TCR nucleotide sequences against IMGT/GENE-DB human TR gene sequences. The TCRdist pipeline was used in a later analysis to assign CDR3 sequences and most-parsimonious VDJ recombination scenarios. In a later analysis, every TCR beta chain was defined by the combination of its CDR3 amino acid sequence and its V-gene family, and reads without a unique V-gene family were dropped. As a way to deal with suspected cross-contamination and a sequencing artifact, a later analysis dropped approximately 570 nucleotide sequences that were highly shared and had low generation probability. In a later analysis, a clonal expansion index for each public chain was calculated from normalized within-repertoire ranks of inferred template counts. A later analysis computed generation probabilities with a VDJ recombination model fitted to out-of-frame rearrangements, and checked the results against IGoR. In a later analysis, hypergeometric tests were used to score TCR-TCR, TCR-HLA and TCR-CMV co-occurrence, with a repertoire-size bias correction applied to TCR pairs. In a later analysis, false discovery rates were estimated by permuting HLA or CMV assignments 20 times. A later analysis grouped co-occurring TCRs with DBSCAN, adding TCRdist sequence similarity when clustering within HLA-allele-positive subsets. Repertoires with fewer than 30,000 or more than 120,000 public chains were left out of co-occurrence clustering, as were five repertoires with anomalous nucleotide sharing. Sourced from immuneACCESS, this table was stored by TCRdb with only in-frame sequences that have V and J called. A share of the clones is absent; for the studies checked, an unresolved V gene accounts for under half, and the remainder has no known explanation. V, J and clone size are taken as reported in that table, and D and trimming were inferred from the DNA itself. Here the sample has around 100,000 clones; approximately 79% occur a single time. The ten largest make up roughly 19% of the sample.

Trimming costs V 1 base and J 5 bases, and their ends lie 24 bases apart. Spanning cysteine to phenylalanine, the CDR3 consists of 19 amino acids. The read is trimmed to its CDR3 DNA, 57 bases read in frame from base 1. Looking up the germline V gene yields CDR1 MNHNS and CDR2 SASEGT. In total, fewer than 750 healthy bone marrow donors made up the cohort. Cohort members were all nominally healthy when sampled, although unrecorded immune exposures were likely present. The donor tested CMV seropositive and was one of the 289 seropositive cohort members. A peripheral blood sample was collected from each donor, and TCR beta sequencing was performed on peripheral blood mononuclear cells. Genomic DNA extraction from the blood cell samples was performed with the Qiagen DNeasy Blood Extraction Kit. Overall study results and their limits: Most TCR sequences were seen in very few donors, while some public TCRs were found in many individuals. An earlier analysis of several hundred of the donors showed that most TCR beta V segments appeared in productive rearrangements either about 90% or about 30% of the time, which broadly matched IMGT annotations. In this cohort, only TCR beta chains were sequenced, and detectable features were limited by the absence of alpha or paired-chain data. A later analysis found that most CMV-associated TCR beta chains appeared HLA-restricted, with HLA associations seemingly driven largely by CMV exposure. According to a later analysis, parvovirus B19, influenza, CMV and Epstein-Barr virus appeared linked to several top co-occurrence clusters. For the cohort, immune exposure information was limited to CMV serostatus. According to a later analysis, TCR association rates differed among HLA loci, with DRB1 alleles showing the most associated TCRs and HLA-C alleles showing the fewest. The earlier analysis of fewer than 750 of the donors excluded over 15 rarely observed V segments, including chromosome 9 orphons, because counts were too low. A few of the identified cytomegalovirus-associated TCR beta chains were confirmed in vitro to be specific for cytomegalovirus antigens. Because HLA typing was unavailable for some donors at each locus, only the typed subset was used in association tests. In a later analysis, around 17,000 TCR beta sequences were associated with specific HLA alleles at a false discovery rate of 0.05. V-gene and J-gene trimming of TCR beta chains was associated with a missense DCLRE1C variant in a later genetic analysis, and the association was replicated in an independent cohort. Sequencing depth was assumed to be roughly uniform across donors in the presence/absence analyses, though that assumption may not hold. A later genetic analysis reported fewer N-insertions in productive TCRs among donors in an Asian-associated ancestry cluster than the roughly 690-donor mean. In a later analysis, HLA-associated TCR beta chains showed more clonal expansion and lower generation probabilities than non-associated chains that were equally common. When HLA alleles, especially DR and DQ, strongly co-occurred, attributing TCR associations to individual alleles was difficult. A total of 150 or so TCR beta chains were listed by the study as associated with cytomegalovirus. The sequencing pipeline was judged likely to have produced a cluster of highly shared sequence variants as a technical artifact. Cytomegalovirus status was reported to be diagnosed by the classifier with high specificity and sensitivity in both the original and validation cohorts. Some IMGT-functional V segments, including TRBV6-2 and TRBV6-3, could not be distinguished by the 87-base-pair reads and were therefore excluded. A further reported finding was that TCR beta sequences accurately predicted the HLA-A and HLA-B alleles for most subjects in the first cohort. Linkage disequilibrium might explain the correlated functional status among segregating V segments, but an unknown experimental factor could not be excluded. The authors suggested that the approach could potentially be extended to other disease states and immunological phenotypes.

The sample holds a few counts of this clone. Its specific antigen is unknown. The input lacks base qualities; no much larger clone sits a single base away. This receptor was obtained from a woman in her sixties or seventies in good health and CMV-seropositive. The chain uses TRBV6-1 and TRBJ2-1, with the identity of the D gene unclear. Input material: PBMCs. In nucleotides, the sequence is TGTGCCAGCAGTGAAGTCCCACCAGCAGGTGGTGGCTTCGACAATGAGCAGTTCTTC. Protein translation: CASSEVPPAGGGFDNEQFF.